The 19 T cell receptor beta chains given below trace back to one sample, sequenced in a study of regulatory T cells in long-lasting Graves disease. Arm-PCR of CDR3 regions and iRepertoire HTBI primers were used to build TCR beta libraries. TCRdb redid the calling of the multiplex PCR reads with MiXCR, one entry per CDR3 protein. The sample includes under 500,000 distinct CDR3 sequences, roughly 15% seen only once; the top ten take roughly 10%. Regarding time point: newly diagnosed GD, antithyroid drugs for less than 3 months. TCR sequences were obtained from RNA taken from PBMCs. The sample was also linked to a second study, of T cells in Graves' hyperthyroidism and ophthalmopathy.

Sequenced here: peripheral blood mononuclear cells (PBMCs), sampled at new diagnosis, from a patient treated with antithyroid drugs. The receptor source for this set is a woman in her twenties or thirties with Graves disease.

This clonotype was counted at least ten times. This rearrangement joins TRBV28 to TRBJ2-1, with 7 bases aligning to TRBD2. The CDR3 contains 15 residues. The germline CDR1 and CDR2 sequences are MDHEN and SYDVKM. Trimming at V came to 6 bases and at J to 0 bases, leaving 5 bases not matched to a gene. CDR3 bases: TGTGCCAGCAGCTTACTAGCGAGCTCCTACAATGAGCAGTTCTTC. This gives the protein CASSLLASSYNEQFF.

Comments on this clonotype: A much larger clone is a single base away; this may be a read error. The CDR3 loop is CASSQVEEFHKQYF. In nucleotides, the CDR3 is TGTGCCAGCAGCCAAGTAGAAGAGTTCCACAAGCAGTACTTC. V usage is TRBV14 and J usage is TRBJ2-7; unclear D gene. This CDR3 has 14 amino acids. Germline V CDR1 and CDR2: SGHDN, FVKESK. The V end lost 1 base, the J end lost 8 bases, and 15 bases lay between the germline ends.

At least ten counts were recorded for this clonotype. This chain connects TRBV4-2 to TRBJ2-7; D remains ambiguous. Trimming cost V 0 bases and J 6 bases, with 9 bases left between them. Germline CDR1 LGHNA, CDR2 YNFKEQ. The CDR3 is made up of 13 amino acids. CDR3 sequence reads: CASSQDQEGEQYF. CDR3 bases: TGTGCCAGCAGCCAAGATCAGGAAGGCGAGCAGTACTTC.

The V call is TRBV18, the J call TRBJ2-7; TRBD2 is a possible D gene (6 bases). CDR1 KGHSH and CDR2 LQKENI come from the germline V gene. There are 15 residues in the CDR3. V dropped 6 bases and J dropped 5 bases, with 20 bases sitting between them. The CDR3 region has the DNA TGTGCCAGCTCGCGGGACGGACTCGAAGCGCACGAGCAGTACTTC. Its translation is CASSRDGLEAHEQYF.

This clonotype occurred many times. The J gene is TRBJ2-3, the V gene TRBV18; D may match TRBD1 or TRBD2 (6 bases each). CDR1 is KGHSH, CDR2 LQKENI, per germline. The CDR3 is made up of 17 amino acids. Trimming took off 3 bases at V and 7 bases at J, with 23 bases between the two ends. CDR3 coding DNA: TGTGCCAGCTCACCGCCTGGGGGGCAAGGGTCCCGAAATACGCAGTATTTT. Translation gives CASSPPGGQGSRNTQYF.

This clonotype was counted at least ten times. The CDR3, as DNA: TGTGCCAGCAGCTTAAGGATGGGTGGGAACAATCAGCCCCAGCATTTT. Protein product: CASSLRMGGNNQPQHF. This chain connects TRBV5-6 to TRBJ1-5, with D hard to call. Per the germline V gene, CDR1 is SGHDT and CDR2 is YYEEEE. V was shortened by 2 bases and J by 3 bases, with 15 bases between the two germline ends. CDR3 length: 16 amino acids.

A word on this clonotype: This may be a read error: a much more frequent sequence differs by one nucleotide. The rearrangement joins TRBV20-1 to TRBJ2-1; D is perhaps TRBD2 (5 bases). The germline gives CDR1 DFQATT, CDR2 SNEGSKA (reference sequence). The CDR3 totals 13 residues. The CDR3 here is CSASGIFYNDQFF. In DNA, the CDR3 is TGCAGTGCTAGCGGGATCTTCTACAATGACCAGTTCTTC.

In this sample, this clonotype turned up many times. The rearrangement uses TRBV6-1 and TRBJ1-4; 8 bases line up with TRBD1. Germline values: CDR1 MNHNS, CDR2 SASEGT. V gave up 5 bases and J gave up 8 bases; unmatched junction bases: 7. This CDR3 has 14 amino acids. CDR3: CASSKDRAEEKLFF. The CDR3 DNA reads TGTGCCAGCAGTAAGGACAGGGCGGAGGAAAAACTGTTTTTT.

This clonotype has ten or more counts. The CDR3 protein is CASSLRFYPDPYEQYF. The CDR3 DNA is TGTGCCAGCAGTTTAAGGTTCTACCCTGATCCCTACGAGCAGTACTTC. V and J are TRBV27 and TRBJ2-7, with D unclear. CDR1 is MNHEY, CDR2 SMNVEV, per germline (reference sequence). V lost 2 bases and J 2 bases, leaving 16 bases between the germline ends. The CDR3 runs 16 residues.

This clonotype was counted between two and nine times. V usage is TRBV7-3 and J usage is TRBJ1-5, with D uncertain. In germline, CDR1 is SGHTA, CDR2 FQGTGA. Trimming pared 0 bases from V and 0 bases from J, leaving 12 bases between. The CDR3 consists of 17 residues. In DNA, the CDR3 is TGTGCCAGCAGCTTAACGAGGGCAGCGTATAGCAATCAGCCCCAGCATTTT. Encoded protein: CASSLTRAAYSNQPQHF.

In this sample, this clonotype turned up many times. This chain connects TRBV29-1 to TRBJ1-1; D is undetermined. This CDR3 has 10 residues. Per the germline V gene, CDR1 is SQVTM and CDR2 is ANQGSEA. The CDR3 DNA follows: TGCAGGGGAGGAGACACTGAAGCTTTCTTT. Amino acids: CRGGDTEAFF.

The V call is TRBV4-1, the J call TRBJ1-5; 9 nucleotides align to TRBD1. Germline CDR1 reads MGHRA; CDR2 reads YSYEKL. The J segment lost 5 bases and the V segment lost 5 bases, leaving 10 bases of the junction unmatched. The CDR3 is 16 residues long. CDR3 DNA: TGCGCCAGCAGCTTCACCCGGGACAGGGTCGATCAGCCCCAGCATTTT. It encodes CASSFTRDRVDQPQHF.

This clonotype has at least ten counts. V usage is TRBV5-1 and J usage is TRBJ2-7; the match to TRBD2 covers 10 bases. V gave up 0 bases and J gave up 5 bases; unmatched junction bases: 5. This CDR3 region has 15 residues. Looked up from germline, CDR1 is SGHRS and CDR2 is YFSETQ. CDR3 residues: CASSLGFLAGDEQYF. The CDR3 region has the DNA TGCGCCAGCAGCTTGGGCTTCCTAGCGGGAGACGAGCAGTACTTC.

This clonotype was found many times. This rearrangement joins TRBV5-1 to TRBJ1-1; 9 positions agree with TRBD1. This CDR3 region has 13 residues. V gave up 6 bases and J gave up 7 bases; unmatched junction bases: 7. The germline V gene encodes CDR1 SGHRS and CDR2 YFSETQ. The CDR3 loop is CASTRGQGDEAFF. CDR3 DNA sequence: TGCGCCAGCACTCGGGGACAGGGTGATGAAGCTTTCTTT.

V is TRBV7-9 and J is TRBJ1-4, with 11 positions matching TRBD1. Trimming removed 4 bases from V and 2 bases from J; junction bases left unmatched: 3. The CDR3 runs 16 residues. Germline V gives CDR1 SEHNR, CDR2 FQNEAQ (reference sequence). The CDR3 DNA sequence: TGTGCCAGCAGCTCCGGGACAGGGGGTACTAATGAAAAACTGTTTTTT. It specifies CASSSGTGGTNEKLFF.

This clonotype was detected ten times or more. The chain employs TRBV2 and TRBJ1-5, with 7 bases identical to TRBD1. Germline assignment: CDR1 SNHLY and CDR2 FYNNEI. The trim removed 2 bases at V and 2 bases at J, leaving 6 bases unmatched. The CDR3 sequence is 16 residues long. Here the CDR3 reads CASSETGEIGNQPQHF. The CDR3 region has the DNA TGTGCCAGCAGTGAAACAGGGGAAATTGGCAATCAGCCCCAGCATTTT.

This sequence joins TRBV2 and TRBJ1-1; D remains unclear. This CDR3 is built from 9 residues. Trimming left V 5 bases short and J 7 bases short, with 2 bases between. Germline CDR1 reads SNHLY; CDR2 reads FYNNEI. CDR3: CASSYEAFF. DNA for the CDR3: TGTGCCAGCAGTTATGAAGCTTTCTTT.

This clonotype has ten or more counts. In nucleotides, the CDR3 is TGCAGTGCTAGAGTGGGGCTTACCCTCGACTACGAGCAGTACTTC. This codes for CSARVGLTLDYEQYF. This rearrangement joins TRBV20-1 to TRBJ2-7, with D possibly TRBD1 on 5 matching bases. CDR1 and CDR2 from the germline V gene are DFQATT and SNEGSKA (reference sequence). This CDR3 region has 15 residues. Trimming took off 1 base at V and 3 bases at J, with 16 bases between the two ends.

This clonotype has ten or more counts. V usage is TRBV12-3 or TRBV12-4 and J usage is TRBJ2-3; 10 positions match TRBD1. The CDR3 covers 14 residues. V was clipped by 5 bases and J by 4 bases; unmatched bases: 3. The CDR3 protein is CASSMGQGSDTQYF. The CDR3 bases are TGTGCCAGCAGTATGGGACAGGGGTCAGATACGCAGTATTTT.